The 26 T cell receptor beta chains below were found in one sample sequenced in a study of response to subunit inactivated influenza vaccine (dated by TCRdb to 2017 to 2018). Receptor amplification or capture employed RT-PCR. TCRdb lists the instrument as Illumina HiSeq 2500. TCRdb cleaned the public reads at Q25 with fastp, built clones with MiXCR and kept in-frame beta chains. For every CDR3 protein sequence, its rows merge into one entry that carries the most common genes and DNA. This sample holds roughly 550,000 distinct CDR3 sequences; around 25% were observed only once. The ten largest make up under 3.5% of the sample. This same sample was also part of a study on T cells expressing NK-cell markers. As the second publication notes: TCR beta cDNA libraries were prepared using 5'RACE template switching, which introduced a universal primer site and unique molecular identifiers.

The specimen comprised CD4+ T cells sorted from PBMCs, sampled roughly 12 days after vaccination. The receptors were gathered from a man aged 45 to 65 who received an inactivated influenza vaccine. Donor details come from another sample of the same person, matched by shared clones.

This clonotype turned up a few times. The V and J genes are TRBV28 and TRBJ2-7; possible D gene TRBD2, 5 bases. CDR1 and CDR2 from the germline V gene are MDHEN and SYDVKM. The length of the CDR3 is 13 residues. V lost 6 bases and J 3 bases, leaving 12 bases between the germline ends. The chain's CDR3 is CASSTPRVYEQYF. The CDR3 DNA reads TGTGCCAGCAGCACACCGAGGGTCTACGAGCAGTACTTC.

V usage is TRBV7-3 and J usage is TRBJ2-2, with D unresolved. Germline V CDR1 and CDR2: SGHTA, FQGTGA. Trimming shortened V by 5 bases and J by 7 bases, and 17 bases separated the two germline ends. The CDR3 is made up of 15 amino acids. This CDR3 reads CASSPTGSSGGELFF. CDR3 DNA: TGTGCCAGCAGCCCGACGGGCTCCTCCGGCGGGGAGCTGTTTTTT.

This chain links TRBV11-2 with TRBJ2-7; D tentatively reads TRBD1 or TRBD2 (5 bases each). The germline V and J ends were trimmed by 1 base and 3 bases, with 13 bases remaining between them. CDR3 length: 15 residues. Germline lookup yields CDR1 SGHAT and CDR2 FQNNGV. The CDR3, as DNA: TGTGCCAGCAGCTTAGTAATAGGGGCGGGCTACGAGCAGTACTTC. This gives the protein CASSLVIGAGYEQYF. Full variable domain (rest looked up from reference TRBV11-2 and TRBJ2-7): EAGVAQSPRYKIIEKRQSVAFWCNPISGHATLYWYQQILGQGPKLLIQFQNNGVVDDSQLPKDRFSAERLKGVDSTLKIQPAKLEDSAVYLCASSLVIGAGYEQYFGPGTRLTVT.

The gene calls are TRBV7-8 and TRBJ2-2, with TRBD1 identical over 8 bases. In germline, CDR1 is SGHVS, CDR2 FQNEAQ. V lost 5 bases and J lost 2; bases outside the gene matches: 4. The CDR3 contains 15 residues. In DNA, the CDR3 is TGTGCCAGCAGCCAGGACAGGGTTAACACCGGGGAGCTGTTTTTT. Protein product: CASSQDRVNTGELFF.

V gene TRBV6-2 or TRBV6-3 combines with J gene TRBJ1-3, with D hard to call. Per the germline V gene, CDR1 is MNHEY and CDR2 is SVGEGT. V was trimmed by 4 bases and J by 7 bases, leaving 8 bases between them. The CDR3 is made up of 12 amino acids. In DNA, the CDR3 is TGTGCCAGCAGTTTCGTAAGGAACACCATATATTTT. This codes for CASSFVRNTIYF.

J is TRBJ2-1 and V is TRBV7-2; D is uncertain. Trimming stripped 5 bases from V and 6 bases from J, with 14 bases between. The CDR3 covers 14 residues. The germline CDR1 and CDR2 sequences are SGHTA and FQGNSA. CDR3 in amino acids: CASSQAAAPNEQFF. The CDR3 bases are TGTGCCAGCAGCCAGGCGGCGGCCCCCAATGAGCAGTTCTTC.

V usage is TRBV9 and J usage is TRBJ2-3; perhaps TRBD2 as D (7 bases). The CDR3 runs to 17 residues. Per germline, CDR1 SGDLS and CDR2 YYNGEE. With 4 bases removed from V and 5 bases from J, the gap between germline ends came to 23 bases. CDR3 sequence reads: CASSSRGAGSTGDTQYF. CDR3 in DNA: TGTGCCAGCAGCTCTCGGGGGGCGGGCTCGACGGGAGATACGCAGTATTTT.

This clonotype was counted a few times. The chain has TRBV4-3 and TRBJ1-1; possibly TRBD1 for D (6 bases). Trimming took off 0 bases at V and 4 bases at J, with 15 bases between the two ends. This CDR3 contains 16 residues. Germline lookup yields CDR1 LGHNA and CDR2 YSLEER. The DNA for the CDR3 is TGCGCCAGCAGCCAAGAATTTGGGGCAGGGGCCACTGAAGCTTTCTTT. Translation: CASSQEFGAGATEAFF.

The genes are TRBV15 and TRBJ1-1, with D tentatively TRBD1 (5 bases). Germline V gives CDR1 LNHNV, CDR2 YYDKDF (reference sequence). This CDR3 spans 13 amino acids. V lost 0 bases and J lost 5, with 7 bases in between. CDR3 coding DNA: TGTGCCACCAGCAGAGACAGGGAAACTGAAGCTTTCTTT. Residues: CATSRDRETEAFF. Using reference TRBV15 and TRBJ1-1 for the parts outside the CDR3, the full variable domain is DAMVIQNPRYQVTQFGKPVTLSCSQTLNHNVMYWYQQKSSQAPKLLFHYYDKDFNNEADTPDNFQSRRPNTSFCFLDIRSPGLGDTAMYLCATSRDRETEAFFGQGTRLTVV.

The CDR3 sequence is CASRVTGGFSEAFF. The CDR3 DNA is TGTGCCAGCAGAGTTACGGGGGGGTTTTCGGAAGCTTTCTTT. This sequence joins TRBV27 and TRBJ1-1; a possible D gene is TRBD1 (5 bases). Germline V gene data show CDR1 as MNHEY and CDR2 as SMNVEV (reference sequence). The V end lost 6 bases, the J end lost 8 bases, and 19 bases lay between the germline ends. The CDR3 is made up of 14 amino acids.

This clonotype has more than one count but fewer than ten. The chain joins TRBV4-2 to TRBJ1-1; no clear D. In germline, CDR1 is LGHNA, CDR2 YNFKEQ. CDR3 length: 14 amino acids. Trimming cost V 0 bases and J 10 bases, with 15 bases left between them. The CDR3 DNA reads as TGTGCCAGCAGCCAAGAGGGGTTAATAGGAAGAGCTTTCTTT. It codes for CASSQEGLIGRAFF.

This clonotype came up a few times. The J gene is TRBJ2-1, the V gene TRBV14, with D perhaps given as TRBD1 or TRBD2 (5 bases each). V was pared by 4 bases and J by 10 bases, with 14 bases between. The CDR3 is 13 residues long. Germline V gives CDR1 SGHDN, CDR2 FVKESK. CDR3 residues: CASSRWTGLEQFF. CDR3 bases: TGTGCCAGCAGCCGATGGACGGGGCTCGAGCAGTTCTTC.

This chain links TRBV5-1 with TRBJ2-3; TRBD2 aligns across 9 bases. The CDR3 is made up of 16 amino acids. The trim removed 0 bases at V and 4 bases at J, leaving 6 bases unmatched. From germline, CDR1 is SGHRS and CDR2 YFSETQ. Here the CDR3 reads CASSLAGGGAADTQYF. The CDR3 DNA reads TGCGCCAGCAGCTTGGCCGGCGGGGGGGCCGCAGATACGCAGTATTTT.

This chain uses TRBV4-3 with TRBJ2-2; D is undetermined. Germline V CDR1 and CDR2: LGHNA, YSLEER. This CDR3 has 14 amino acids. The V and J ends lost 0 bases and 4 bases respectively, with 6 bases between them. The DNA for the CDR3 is TGCGCCAGCAGCCAAGATTTGGGCACCGGGGAGCTGTTTTTT. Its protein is CASSQDLGTGELFF.

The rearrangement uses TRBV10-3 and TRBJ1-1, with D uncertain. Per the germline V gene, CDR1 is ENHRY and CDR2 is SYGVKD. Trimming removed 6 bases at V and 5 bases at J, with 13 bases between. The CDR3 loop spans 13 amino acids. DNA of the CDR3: TGTGCCATCAGGGACTCGGGGATGACTGAAGCTTTCTTT. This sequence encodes CAIRDSGMTEAFF.

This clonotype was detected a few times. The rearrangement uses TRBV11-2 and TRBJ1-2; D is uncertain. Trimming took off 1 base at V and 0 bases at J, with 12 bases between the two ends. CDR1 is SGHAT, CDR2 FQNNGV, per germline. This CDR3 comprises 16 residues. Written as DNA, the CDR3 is TGTGCCAGCAGCTTAGGGTCGCGGGGTCCTAACTATGGCTACACCTTC. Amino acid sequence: CASSLGSRGPNYGYTF.

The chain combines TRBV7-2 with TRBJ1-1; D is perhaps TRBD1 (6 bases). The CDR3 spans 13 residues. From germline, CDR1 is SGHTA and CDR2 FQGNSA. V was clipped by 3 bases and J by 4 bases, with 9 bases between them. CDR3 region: CASSFRGRTEAFF. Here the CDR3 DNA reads TGTGCCAGCAGCTTCAGGGGTCGCACTGAAGCTTTCTTT.

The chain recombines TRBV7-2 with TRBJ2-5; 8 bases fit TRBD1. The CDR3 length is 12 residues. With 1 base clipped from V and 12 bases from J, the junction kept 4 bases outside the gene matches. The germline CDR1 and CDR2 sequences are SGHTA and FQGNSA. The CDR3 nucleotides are TGTGCCAGCAGCTTAGATGACAGGGGAAAGTACTTC. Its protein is CASSLDDRGKYF.

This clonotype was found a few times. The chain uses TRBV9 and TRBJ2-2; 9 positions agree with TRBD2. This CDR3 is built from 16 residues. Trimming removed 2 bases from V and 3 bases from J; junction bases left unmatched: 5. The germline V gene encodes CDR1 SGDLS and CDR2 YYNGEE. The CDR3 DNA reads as TGTGCCAGCAGCGTTATGACTAGCGGCTACACCGGGGAGCTGTTTTTT. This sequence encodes CASSVMTSGYTGELFF.

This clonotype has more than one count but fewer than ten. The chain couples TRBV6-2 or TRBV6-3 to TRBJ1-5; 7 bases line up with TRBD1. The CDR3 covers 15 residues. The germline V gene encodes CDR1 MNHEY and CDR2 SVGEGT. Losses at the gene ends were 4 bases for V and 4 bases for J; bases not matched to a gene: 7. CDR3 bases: TGTGCCAGCAGTTCCCGGGACAGCAAAAATCAGCCCCAGCATTTT. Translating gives CASSSRDSKNQPQHF.

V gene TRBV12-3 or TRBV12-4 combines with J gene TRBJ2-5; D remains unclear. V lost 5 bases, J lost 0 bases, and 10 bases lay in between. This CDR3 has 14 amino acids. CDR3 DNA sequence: TGTGCCAGCAGTCGGACGAGTTACCAAGAGACCCAGTACTTC. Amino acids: CASSRTSYQETQYF.

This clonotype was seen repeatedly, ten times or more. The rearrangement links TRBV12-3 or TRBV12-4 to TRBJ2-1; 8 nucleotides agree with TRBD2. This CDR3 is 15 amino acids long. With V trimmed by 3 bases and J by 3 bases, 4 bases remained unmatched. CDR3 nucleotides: TGTGCCAGCAGTTTCACTAGCGGACTCTACAATGAGCAGTTCTTC. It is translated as CASSFTSGLYNEQFF.

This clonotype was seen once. This CDR3 is CASSVFLAGGRGTDTQYF. For the CDR3, the DNA is TGTGCCAGCAGTGTGTTTCTAGCGGGGGGGCGGGGCACAGATACGCAGTATTTT. The chain is built from TRBV6-1 and TRBJ2-3, with 12 bases that match TRBD2. V trimming: 4 bases; J trimming: 1 base; junction bases outside the gene matches: 9. Germline CDR1 and CDR2: MNHNS and SASEGT. CDR3 length: 18 amino acids.

This chain's CDR3 is CASSPSKEQYF. In nucleotides, the CDR3 is TGTGCCAGCTCACCATCGAAGGAGCAGTACTTC. V and J are TRBV18 and TRBJ2-7, with D unresolved. Trimming took off 2 bases at V and 7 bases at J, with 6 bases between the two ends. The CDR3 loop spans 11 amino acids. Germline V lookup: CDR1 KGHSH, CDR2 LQKENI.

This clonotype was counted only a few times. The chain's CDR3 is CSARDEGRGVYNEQFF. The CDR3 bases are TGCAGTGCTAGAGATGAGGGGAGGGGGGTCTACAATGAGCAGTTCTTC. The V gene is TRBV20-1, the J gene TRBJ2-1, with D possibly matching TRBD2 (7 bases). The V end was cut by 0 bases, the J end by 3 bases, with 15 bases between. The CDR3 is 16 residues long. Looked up from germline, CDR1 is DFQATT and CDR2 is SNEGSKA (reference sequence).

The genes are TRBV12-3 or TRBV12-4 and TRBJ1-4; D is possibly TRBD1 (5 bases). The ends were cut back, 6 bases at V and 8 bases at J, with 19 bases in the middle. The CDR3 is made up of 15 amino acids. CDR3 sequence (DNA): TGTGCCAGCAGCCGCTTCCGGGACCGAGGGGAAAAACTGTTTTTT. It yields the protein CASSRFRDRGEKLFF.